These 24 T cell receptor beta chains share one sample of origin, sequenced in a study of tumor-infiltrating lymphocytes in oesophageal squamous cell carcinoma. TCRdb processed the PCR reads anew with MiXCR; each CDR3 protein has one entry. The profile shows about 11,000 distinct CDR3 sequences, 52% of them singletons. The specimen was esophageal tumor tissue. The receptor source for this set is a female donor with esophageal squamous cell carcinoma.

In regard to this clonotype: The germline gene is not matched at one end of the junction; a read error may be the cause. The chain links TRBV20-1 to TRBJ1-2; possibly TRBD1 for D (6 bases). The germline V gene has CDR1 DFQATT and CDR2 SNEGSKA (reference sequence). The CDR3 runs to 11 residues. The CDR3 sequence: CSARGTGNPAF. The CDR3 DNA sequence: TGCAGTGCTAGAGGCACAGGGAATCCGGCCTTC.

This clonotype is termed large. The V and J genes are TRBV7-2 and TRBJ2-1; D possibly uses TRBD1 or TRBD2 (5 bases each). Trimming cost V 1 base and J 7 bases, with 14 bases left between them. The germline V gene has CDR1 SGHTA and CDR2 FQGNSA. The CDR3 runs to 15 residues. The CDR3 DNA is TGTGCCAGCAGCTTAGGTGTGAGGGGCCAGAATGAGCAGTTCTTC. As protein: CASSLGVRGQNEQFF.

This chain links TRBV7-3 with TRBJ2-1, with D uncertain. With the DNA end fitting TRBJ2-7 better, the J assignment may be wrong. This CDR3 contains 12 residues. Germline CDR1 and CDR2: SGHTA and FQGTGA. In DNA, the CDR3 is TGTGCCAGCAGCGCGTCCCGCTACGAGCAGTACTTC. This gives the protein CASSASRYEQYF.

V and J are TRBV7-3 and TRBJ1-1; the D gene is possibly TRBD1 (6 bases). The V gene lost 5 bases and the J gene lost 6 bases, with 13 bases spanning the gap. Germline loops: CDR1 SGHTA, CDR2 FQGTGA. This CDR3 comprises 13 residues. The CDR3 loop is CASSVLQGSEAFF. In DNA, the CDR3 is TGTGCCAGCAGCGTCCTACAGGGCTCTGAAGCTTTCTTT.

The chain is built from TRBV24-1 and TRBJ2-6, with 8 bases matching TRBD1. From germline, CDR1 is KGHDR and CDR2 SFDVKD. CDR3 size: 18 residues. V lost 4 bases and J lost 0; bases outside the gene matches: 7. Here the CDR3 reads CATSEPDRGLSGANVLTF. CDR3 nucleotides: TGTGCCACCAGTGAGCCCGACAGGGGACTCTCTGGGGCCAACGTCCTGACTTTC.

In its sample, this clonotype was seen a few times. The J gene is TRBJ2-1, the V gene TRBV27; 10 bases line up with TRBD2. CDR1 is MNHEY and CDR2 is SMNVEV in the germline V gene (reference sequence). Trimming took 3 bases from V and 2 from J; bases not matched to a gene: 4. This CDR3 comprises 16 residues. CDR3 region: CASSFLAGVTYNEQFF. For the CDR3, the DNA is TGTGCCAGCAGTTTTCTAGCGGGAGTGACCTACAATGAGCAGTTCTTC.

The gene calls are TRBV12-3 or TRBV12-4 and TRBJ2-3, with TRBD2 matching over 9 bases. V was pared by 5 bases and J by 3 bases, with 6 bases of the junction left unmatched. This CDR3 region has 15 residues. CDR3 loop: CASSISGSGTDTQYF. The CDR3 DNA reads as TGTGCCAGCAGTATTAGCGGGAGTGGTACAGATACGCAGTATTTT.

In this sample, this clonotype turned up many times. The rearrangement links TRBV12-3 or TRBV12-4 to TRBJ2-1; perhaps TRBD2 as D (5 bases). V was pared by 0 bases and J by 10 bases, with 10 bases between. The CDR3 contains 13 residues. CDR3 in DNA: TGTGCCAGCAGTTTAGCAGTTCGGAGGGAGCAGTTCTTC. Its translation is CASSLAVRREQFF.

This clonotype was seen ten or more times. V gene TRBV4-2 combines with J gene TRBJ2-3, with 9 bases aligning to TRBD2. This CDR3 comprises 17 residues. Germline lookup yields CDR1 LGHNA and CDR2 YNFKEQ. J gave up 1 base and V 3 bases, and 8 bases lay outside the gene matches. The DNA of the CDR3 is TGTGCCAGCAGCCAGGAGATAGCGGGGGATGGCACAGATACGCAGTATTTT. It is translated as CASSQEIAGDGTDTQYF.

This sequence joins TRBV12-5 and TRBJ2-5; the D is unclear. The J call may not be correct, given that the DNA end is closer to TRBJ2-7. CDR3 size: 12 residues. In germline, CDR1 is LGHNT, CDR2 FRNRAP. The CDR3 region is CASGLDLYEQYF. As DNA, the CDR3 is TGTGCTAGTGGTCTTGACCTCTACGAGCAGTACTTC.

This clonotype showed up many times. The chain is built from TRBV12-3 or TRBV12-4 and TRBJ1-6; no clear D gene. This CDR3 region has 15 residues. V shed 2 bases and J shed 1 base, with 6 bases lying between them. CDR3 bases: TGTGCCAGCAGTTTAAAGGGTTCCTATAATTCACCCCTCCACTTT. It encodes CASSLKGSYNSPLHF.

This clonotype was detected many times. This chain links TRBV10-3 with TRBJ2-7; D unclear. The CDR3 spans 12 residues. The V gene lost 2 bases and the J gene lost 4 bases, with 6 bases spanning the gap. CDR1 is ENHRY, CDR2 SYGVKD, per germline. In nucleotides, the CDR3 is TGTGCCATCAGTGAGACAGCGTACGAGCAGTACTTC. This sequence encodes CAISETAYEQYF.

The chain has TRBV6-1 and TRBJ2-3, with unresolved D. The tail of the sequence fits TRBJ2-7 better, so the J call may be wrong. CDR1 is MNHNS, CDR2 SASEGT, per germline. CDR3 length: 15 residues. CDR3 loop: CATHRRASSSYEQYF. The DNA of the CDR3 is TGTGCCACTCACCGTAGGGCTTCTTCCTCCTACGAGCAGTACTTC.

The chain joins TRBV11-3 to TRBJ2-5; possibly TRBD1 or TRBD2 for D (5 bases each). This CDR3 is 16 amino acids long. Germline V gives CDR1 SGHNT, CDR2 YENEEA. V lost 0 bases to trimming and J lost 4 bases, with 15 bases between them. In DNA form, the CDR3 reads TGTGCCAGCAGCTTAGATGGGCAGTCGAGGGGAGAGACCCAGTACTTC. It codes for CASSLDGQSRGETQYF.

The rearrangement joins TRBV7-8 to TRBJ2-1, with D perhaps matching TRBD1 or TRBD2 (5 bases each). The end of the DNA aligns better with TRBJ2-7, so the J call may be wrong. Germline CDR1 SGHVS, CDR2 FQNEAQ. The CDR3 is 16 residues long. DNA for the CDR3: TGTGCCAGCAGCCGGGACGGTCAGAGCTCCTACAATGAGCAGTACTTC. Translating gives CASSRDGQSSYNEQYF.

There are many counts of this clonotype. This chain connects TRBV7-8 to TRBJ1-3; D gene uncertain. The CDR3 is 15 amino acids. V lost 5 bases and J 1 base, leaving 12 bases between the germline ends. Germline assignment: CDR1 SGHVS and CDR2 FQNEAQ. Written as DNA, the CDR3 is TGTGCCAGCAGCCCGGGCCCAACATCTGGAAACACCATATATTTT. This gives the protein CASSPGPTSGNTIYF.

Details on this clonotype: This may come from a read error, since a much larger clone is one base off. J is TRBJ2-5 and V is TRBV7-2; no clear D. Deletions cut 1 base from V and 11 bases from J, with 11 bases between. The CDR3 extends over 12 amino acids. Germline V gene lookup returns CDR1 SGHTA and CDR2 FQGNSA. The CDR3 region is CASSLGGMGQYF. The CDR3 DNA reads TGTGCCAGCAGCTTAGGAGGTATGGGGCAGTACTTC.

This clonotype has more than one count but fewer than ten. A much more abundant neighbour one base away suggests this may be a read error. The rearrangement joins TRBV27 to TRBJ2-3; TRBD2 matches 10 bases. The CDR3 sequence is 15 residues long. Germline assignment: CDR1 MNHEY and CDR2 SMNVEV (reference sequence). Trimming removed 3 bases from V and 14 bases from J; junction bases left unmatched: 14. The CDR3 loop is CASSFSAGGTGELYF. Here the CDR3 DNA reads TGTGCCAGCAGTTTTTCAGCGGGAGGGACCGGGGAGCTGTATTTT.

The V and J genes are TRBV7-4 and TRBJ2-4; D unresolved. The J call may not be correct, given that the DNA end is closer to TRBJ2-6. CDR3 length equals 13 residues. Looked up from germline, CDR1 is SGHVT and CDR2 is SQSDAQ. As DNA, the CDR3 is TGTGCCAGCAGCTTCCAGGGGGCCAACGTCCTGACTTTC. Encoded protein: CASSFQGANVLTF.

This chain connects TRBV6-4 to TRBJ2-4, with TRBD2 matching 7 bases. Near its end, the DNA agrees better with TRBJ2-7, so the J call may be wrong. The CDR3 has 14 amino acids. CDR1 MRHNA and CDR2 SNTAGT come from the germline V gene. This chain's CDR3 is CASSEGTGGYEQYF. The CDR3 DNA reads as TGTGCCAGCAGTGAAGGTACGGGAGGCTACGAGCAGTACTTC.

In this sample, this clonotype turned up once. The chain recombines TRBV19 with TRBJ2-5; 13 bases are a match to TRBD2. The end of the DNA is better explained by TRBJ2-7, so the J call may be wrong. This CDR3 region has 15 residues. The V gene's germline CDR1 is LNHDA and CDR2 SQIVND (reference sequence). The CDR3, as DNA: TGTGCCAGTAGTAGGGGACTAGCGGGATCCCACGAGCAGTACTTC. Its protein is CASSRGLAGSHEQYF.

This chain connects TRBV5-2 to TRBJ1-1; TRBD1 reflects the table's D call only, with no check against the DNA. TRBV5-2 is noted as a pseudogene. The CDR3 runs 14 residues. CDR3 sequence: CASNQGEERPEAFF. The CDR3 DNA reads TGTGCCAGCAACCAGGGCGAGGAACGGCCTGAAGCTTTCTTT.

This chain joins TRBV12-3 or TRBV12-4 and TRBJ2-7, with D hard to call. The DNA matches TRBJ2-1 better at its end, which makes the J call doubtful. This CDR3 is built from 13 residues. This CDR3 is CASSFSNYNEQFF. CDR3 nucleotide sequence: TGTGCCAGCAGTTTCTCCAACTACAATGAGCAGTTCTTC.

The gene calls are TRBV11-3 and TRBJ2-5; TRBD2 matches 11 bases. The closer fit of TRBJ2-1 to the DNA end suggests the J call may be wrong. Germline lookup yields CDR1 SGHNT and CDR2 YENEEA. The CDR3 is 17 residues long. The CDR3 bases are TGTGCCAGCAGCCGTTGGTTGACTAGCGGGACTTACAATGAGCAGTTCTTC. It is translated as CASSRWLTSGTYNEQFF.